This T cell receptor beta chain was sequenced for a study of blood T cell repertoires in COVID-19. About the research overall: The cDNA or gDNA used as material had been derived from T cells, B-cell-depleted T cells, or PBMCs.

The participants were between roughly 18 and 100 years old and came from roughly 25 US areas. Assignment of participants to cohorts was predicated upon participant-reported clinical history. The ends were cut back, 4 bases at V and 5 bases at J, with 20 bases in the middle. The CDR3 consists of 16 residues. Germline lookup yields CDR1 SGHRS and CDR2 YFSETQ. Data came from immunoSEQ multiplex PCR; TCRdb stores just in-frame clones and leaves some out. In the table there are 350,000 to 450,000 clones, around nine tenths of which are singletons. Sequencing was performed on PBMCs or T cells enriched from blood (not recorded which). This chain connects TRBV5-1 to TRBJ2-3; D is perhaps TRBD2 (7 bases). This clonotype was obtained from a woman aged 18-35 years who had been exposed to COVID-19. The CDR3 loop reads CASSHGAGAALDTQYF. The CDR3 bases are TGCGCCAGCAGCCACGGGGCGGGGGCGGCTTTAGATACGCAGTATTTT.